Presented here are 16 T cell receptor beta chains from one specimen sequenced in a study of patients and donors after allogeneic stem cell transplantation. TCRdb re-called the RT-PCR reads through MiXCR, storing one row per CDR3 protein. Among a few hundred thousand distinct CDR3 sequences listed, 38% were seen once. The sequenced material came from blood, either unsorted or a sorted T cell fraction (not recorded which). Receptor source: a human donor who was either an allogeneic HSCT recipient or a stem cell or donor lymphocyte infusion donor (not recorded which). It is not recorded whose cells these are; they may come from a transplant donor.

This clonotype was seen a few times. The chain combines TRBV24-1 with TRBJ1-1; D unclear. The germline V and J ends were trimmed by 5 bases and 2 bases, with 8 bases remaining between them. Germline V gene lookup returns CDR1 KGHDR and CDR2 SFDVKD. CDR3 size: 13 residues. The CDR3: CATSAAHNTEAFF. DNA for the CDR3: TGTGCCACCAGTGCTGCCCATAACACTGAAGCTTTCTTT.

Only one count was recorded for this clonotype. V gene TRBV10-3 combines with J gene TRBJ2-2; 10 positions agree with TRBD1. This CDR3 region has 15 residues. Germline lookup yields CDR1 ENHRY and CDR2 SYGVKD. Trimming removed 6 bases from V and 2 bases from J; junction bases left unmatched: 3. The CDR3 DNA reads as TGTGCCATCAGCGGGGACAGGGGAAACACCGGGGAGCTGTTTTTT. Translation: CAISGDRGNTGELFF.

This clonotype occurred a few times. Here the CDR3 reads CASSRGGRAPLHF. CDR3 nucleotide sequence: TGCGCCAGCAGCCGGGGAGGTCGGGCACCCCTCCACTTT. The chain links TRBV4-1 to TRBJ1-6; D is unclear. The CDR3 covers 13 residues. V gave up 4 bases and J gave up 11 bases, with 12 bases separating them. Germline loops: CDR1 MGHRA, CDR2 YSYEKL.

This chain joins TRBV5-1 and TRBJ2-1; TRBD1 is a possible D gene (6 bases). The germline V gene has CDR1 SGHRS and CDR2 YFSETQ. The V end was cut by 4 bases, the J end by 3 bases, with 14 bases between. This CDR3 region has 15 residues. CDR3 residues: CASSHRAANYNEQFF. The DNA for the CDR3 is TGCGCCAGCAGCCACAGGGCGGCAAACTACAATGAGCAGTTCTTC. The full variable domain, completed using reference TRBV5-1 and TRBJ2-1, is KAGVTQTPRYLIKTRGQQVTLSCSPISGHRSVSWYQQTPGQGLQFLFEYFSETQRNKGNFPGRFSGRQFSNSRSEMNVSTLELGDSALYLCASSHRAANYNEQFFGPGTRLTVL.

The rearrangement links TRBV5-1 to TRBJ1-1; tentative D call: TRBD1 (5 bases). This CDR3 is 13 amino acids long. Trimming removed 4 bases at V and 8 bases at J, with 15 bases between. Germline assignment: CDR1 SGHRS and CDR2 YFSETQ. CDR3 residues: CASSRGDGIEAFF. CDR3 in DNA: TGCGCCAGCAGCCGGGGGGACGGAATAGAAGCTTTCTTT.

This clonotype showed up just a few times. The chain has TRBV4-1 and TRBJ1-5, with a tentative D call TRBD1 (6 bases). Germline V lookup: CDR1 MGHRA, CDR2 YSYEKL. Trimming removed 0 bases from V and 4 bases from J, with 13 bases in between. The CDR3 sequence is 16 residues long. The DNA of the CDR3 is TGCGCCAGCAGCCAAGAGGGCAGGGGTACGAATCAGCCCCAGCATTTT. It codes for CASSQEGRGTNQPQHF.

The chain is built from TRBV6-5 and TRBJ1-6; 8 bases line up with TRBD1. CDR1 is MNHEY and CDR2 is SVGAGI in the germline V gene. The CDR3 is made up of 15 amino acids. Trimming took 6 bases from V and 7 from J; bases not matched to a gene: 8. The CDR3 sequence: CASRRQGTTNSPLHF. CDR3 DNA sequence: TGTGCCAGCAGACGACAGGGGACGACCAATTCACCCCTCCACTTT.

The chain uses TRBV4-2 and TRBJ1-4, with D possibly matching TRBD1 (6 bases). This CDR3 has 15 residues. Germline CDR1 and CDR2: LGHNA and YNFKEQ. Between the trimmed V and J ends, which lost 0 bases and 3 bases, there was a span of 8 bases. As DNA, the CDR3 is TGTGCCAGCAGCCAAGAGGGGGCATCTAATGAAAAACTGTTTTTT. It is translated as CASSQEGASNEKLFF.

This CDR3 reads CAISEGTGAPTGELFF. CDR3 coding DNA: TGTGCCATCAGTGAGGGGACAGGGGCCCCCACCGGGGAGCTGTTTTTT. This chain links TRBV10-3 with TRBJ2-2, with 10 bases lining up with TRBD1. V dropped 2 bases and J dropped 4; count of bases not matched to a gene: 4. The CDR3 consists of 16 residues. Germline assignment: CDR1 ENHRY and CDR2 SYGVKD.

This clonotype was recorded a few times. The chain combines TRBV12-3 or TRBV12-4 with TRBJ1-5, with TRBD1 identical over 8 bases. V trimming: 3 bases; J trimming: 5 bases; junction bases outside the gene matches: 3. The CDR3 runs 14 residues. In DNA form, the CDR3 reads TGTGCCAGCAGTTTGGGACAGGCCCATCAGCCCCAGCATTTT. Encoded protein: CASSLGQAHQPQHF.

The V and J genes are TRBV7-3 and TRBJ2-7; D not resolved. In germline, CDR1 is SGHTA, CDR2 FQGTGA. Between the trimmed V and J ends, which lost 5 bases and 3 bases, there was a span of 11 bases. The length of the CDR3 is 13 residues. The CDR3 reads CASSPDSHYEQYF. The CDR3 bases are TGTGCCAGCAGCCCCGATAGCCACTACGAGCAGTACTTC.

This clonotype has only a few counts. The CDR3 spells CASSLVGGQGGTGELFF. The DNA for the CDR3 is TGTGCCAGCAGCTTAGTAGGCGGGCAGGGAGGTACCGGGGAGCTGTTTTTT. The chain uses TRBV7-8 and TRBJ2-2, with D possibly TRBD2 on 6 matching bases. Trimming shortened V by 1 base and J by 5 bases, and 17 bases separated the two germline ends. The CDR3 has 17 amino acids. Germline V CDR1 and CDR2: SGHVS, FQNEAQ.

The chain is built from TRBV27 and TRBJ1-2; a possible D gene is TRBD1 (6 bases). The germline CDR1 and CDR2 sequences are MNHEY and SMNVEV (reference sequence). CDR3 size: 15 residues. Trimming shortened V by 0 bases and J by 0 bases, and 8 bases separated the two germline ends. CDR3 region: CASSLSTGPNYGYTF. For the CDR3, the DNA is TGTGCCAGCAGTTTATCGACAGGCCCTAACTATGGCTACACCTTC.

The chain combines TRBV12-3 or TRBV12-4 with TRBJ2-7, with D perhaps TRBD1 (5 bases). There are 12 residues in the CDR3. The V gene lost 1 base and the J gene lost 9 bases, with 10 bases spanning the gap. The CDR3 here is CASSLDVRGQYF. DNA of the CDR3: TGTGCCAGCAGTTTAGATGTAAGGGGGCAGTACTTC.

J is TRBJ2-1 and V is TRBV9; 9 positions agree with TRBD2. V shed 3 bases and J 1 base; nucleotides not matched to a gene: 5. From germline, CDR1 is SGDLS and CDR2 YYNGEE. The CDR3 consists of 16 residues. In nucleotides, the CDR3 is TGTGCCAGCAGCGCCCAGAGCGGGGGGTCCTACAATGAGCAGTTCTTC. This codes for CASSAQSGGSYNEQFF.

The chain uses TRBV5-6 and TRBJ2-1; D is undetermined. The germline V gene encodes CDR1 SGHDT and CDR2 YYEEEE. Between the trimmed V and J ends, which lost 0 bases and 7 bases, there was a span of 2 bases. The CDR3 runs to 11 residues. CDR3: CASSLENEQFF. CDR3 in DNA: TGTGCCAGCAGCTTGGAGAATGAGCAGTTCTTC.